This record concerns one TCR beta chain sequence. Its specific antigen is unknown. No clone much larger than this one lies a single base away; base qualities are absent. This sample is drawn from a study of beta chain features in type 1 diabetes (dated by TCRdb to 2016 to 2019). With respect to the entire study: No differences in mean age, gender distribution, total cell number or subset yield were found between patients and healthy donors. A total of 85 million to 140 million sorted cells were examined across all samples, and the number of cells per subset was strongly correlated with RNA yield. In the study, TCRB repertoires of sorted circulating CD4+ T cell subsets from recently diagnosed type 1 diabetes patients were compared with those of matched healthy donors. Regulatory and stem cell-like memory subsets were isolated from only 8 patients and about 8 healthy donors, whereas naive and central memory subsets came from all 28 donors. Study-wide conclusions, independent of this receptor: Because cDNA rather than genomic DNA was sequenced, highly expressing activated cells could have been over-represented, although no difference in activation and CD3 levels was found between groups. Because small numbers of individuals were included in the HLA sub-analyses, any influence of HLA type on TCRB rearrangement was left unresolved. The naive, central memory and regulatory TCRB repertoires appeared to resemble one another more closely among patients than among healthy donors. At VDJ recombination sites, type 1 diabetes patients had fewer insertions and more deleted nucleotides, which implies abnormalities in thymic rearrangement. PCR may preferentially amplify shorter templates, but because patient and control samples were amplified and corrected together, any resulting skew would affect both groups equally. A moderate but significant shortening of TCRB CDR3 length was observed in type 1 diabetes patients in all four CD4+ subsets.

The entire isolated RNA was reverse transcribed using the High Capacity cDNA Reverse Transcription Kit, and thus expressed TCRB transcripts were sequenced. Deep immunoSEQ sequencing was applied to naive, central memory and regulatory T cell samples, giving an average of roughly 3.5 million total reads per sample. Sorted cells were lysed in RLT buffer and RNA was extracted with DNase-treated RNeasy Micro or Mini kits, depending on cell number. To prevent cross-contamination, each cell subset was processed individually, whereas patient and healthy donor samples were processed jointly. The immunoSEQ multiplex PCR was used to amplify TCRB sequences from cDNA, generating 87-bp fragments that spanned the CDR3 region. The amplicons were sequenced using the Illumina HiSeq platform. The published analysis was carried out like this. PCR bias was corrected computationally using synthetic template baselines, and reads within Hamming distance 2 were collapsed, with unmergeable singletons discarded. Reads were aligned against IMGT so that V, D and J genes, CDR3 length and insertions or deletions at six rearrangement sites could be assigned. Within each subset, clonotype counts were normalized to the number of sorted cells before true diversity and Gini coefficients were calculated with the tcR R package. The overlap coefficient, calculated on TCRB nucleotide sequences, was used to quantify repertoire sharing. As a proxy for the pre-selection repertoire, out-of-frame TCRB sequences from naive cells were analyzed. Sourced from immuneACCESS, this table was stored by TCRdb with only in-frame sequences that have V and J called. A share of the clones is absent; for the studies checked, an unresolved V gene accounts for under half, and the remainder has no known explanation. V and J calls and clone size are those listed in that table; D and trimming were worked out from the DNA. The sample table shows 400,000 to 450,000 clones, and more than 11% are seen once. The ten top clones hold roughly 0.036% of the sample.

A single peripheral blood draw of about 116 mL on average was collected from each donor into heparinised tubes. Naive, central memory, regulatory and stem cell-like memory CD4+ T cells were sorted on a BD FACSAria II using a panel including CD45RO, CCR7, CD25, CD127, CD95 and CD27. Every sorted population had a purity above 95%. PBMCs were separated immediately by Lymphoprep density gradient centrifugation and were stained directly, without being cultured. So that batch effects would be minimized, each experiment stained and sorted samples in pairs, pairing one healthy donor with one patient. For this chain, trimming is 5 bases at the V end and 4 bases at the J end, and the number of junction bases without a gene match is 7. The germline V gene encodes CDR1 SEHNR and CDR2 FQNEAQ (reference sequence). The CDR3 runs 17 amino acids, cysteine and phenylalanine included. This entry keeps only the CDR3 DNA: 51 bases, framed from base 1.

The rearranged chain carries TRBV7-9 and TRBJ2-1, with 14 middle bases fitting TRBD2. This receptor was identified in a man aged 25-40 years in good health. Input material: naive CD4+ T cells from blood. The cell subset or site label of this sample denotes: true naive CD4+ T cells. The nucleotide sequence reads as follows: TGTGCCAGCAGCCCTGGGGGACTAGCGGGAGCGTACAATGAGCAGTTCTTC. Its translation reads: CASSPGGLAGAYNEQFF. With the rest looked up from the reference TRBV7-9 and TRBJ2-1 genes rather than sequenced, the full variable domain is DTGVSQNPRHKITKRGQNVTFRCDPISEHNRLYWYRQTLGQGPEFLTYFQNEAQLEKSRLLSDRFSAERPKGSFSTLEIQRTEQGDSAMYLCASSPGGLAGAYNEQFFGPGTRLTVL.